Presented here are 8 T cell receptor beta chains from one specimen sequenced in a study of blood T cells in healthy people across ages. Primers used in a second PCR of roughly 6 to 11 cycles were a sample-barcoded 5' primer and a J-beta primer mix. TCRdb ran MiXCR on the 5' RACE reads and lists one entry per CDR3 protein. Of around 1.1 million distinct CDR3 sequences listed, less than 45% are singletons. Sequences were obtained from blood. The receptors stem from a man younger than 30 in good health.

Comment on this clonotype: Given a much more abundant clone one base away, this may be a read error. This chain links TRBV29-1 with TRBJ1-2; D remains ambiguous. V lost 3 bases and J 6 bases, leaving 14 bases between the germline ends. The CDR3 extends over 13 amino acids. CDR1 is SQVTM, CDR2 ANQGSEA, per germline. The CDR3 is CSVDTSVSNGYTF. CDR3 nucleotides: TGCAGCGTTGATACATCAGTGTCTAATGGCTACACCTTC.

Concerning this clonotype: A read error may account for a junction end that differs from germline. The CDR3 loop is CASSPNTRGLTDMQYF. CDR3 DNA sequence: TGTGCCAGCAGCCCAAACACTCGGGGTCTTACAGATATGCAGTATTTT. The V and J genes are TRBV7-3 and TRBJ2-3, with D possibly matching TRBD2 (5 bases). Germline CDR1 and CDR2: SGHTA and FQGTGA. CDR3 length: 16 residues. The full variable domain, in which reference TRBV7-3 and TRBJ2-3 provide the parts outside the CDR3, is GAGVSQTPSNKVTEKGKYVELRCDPISGHTALYWYRQSLGQGPEFLIYFQGTGAADDSGLPNDRFFAVRPEGSVSTLKIQRTERGDSAVYLCASSPNTRGLTDMQYFGPGTRLTVL.

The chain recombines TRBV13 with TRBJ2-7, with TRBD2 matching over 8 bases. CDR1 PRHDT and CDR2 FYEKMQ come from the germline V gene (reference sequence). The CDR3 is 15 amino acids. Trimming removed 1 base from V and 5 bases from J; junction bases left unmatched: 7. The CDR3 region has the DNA TGTGCCAGCAGCTTAGAGGGACTAGGCTACGACGAGCAGTACTTC. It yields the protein CASSLEGLGYDEQYF.

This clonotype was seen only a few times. CDR3 protein: CATSEATGTYGYTF. The CDR3 region has the DNA TGTGCCACCAGTGAGGCAACAGGAACCTATGGCTACACCTTC. The chain uses TRBV24-1 and TRBJ1-2; weak D call: TRBD1 (5 bases). The CDR3 sequence is 14 residues long. From germline, CDR1 is KGHDR and CDR2 SFDVKD. V was pared by 4 bases and J by 4 bases, with 12 bases between.

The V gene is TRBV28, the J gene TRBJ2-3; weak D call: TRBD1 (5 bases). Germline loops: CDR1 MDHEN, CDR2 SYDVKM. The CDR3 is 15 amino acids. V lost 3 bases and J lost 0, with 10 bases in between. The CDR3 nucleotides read TGTGCCAGCAGTTTGGCAGGGATGAGCACAGATACGCAGTATTTT. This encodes CASSLAGMSTDTQYF.

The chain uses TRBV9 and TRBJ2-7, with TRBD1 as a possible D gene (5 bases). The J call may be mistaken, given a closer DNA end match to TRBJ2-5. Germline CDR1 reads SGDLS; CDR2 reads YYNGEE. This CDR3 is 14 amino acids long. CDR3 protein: CASSAFQGGETQYF. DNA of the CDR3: TGTGCCAGCAGCGCATTTCAGGGTGGGGAGACCCAGTACTTC.

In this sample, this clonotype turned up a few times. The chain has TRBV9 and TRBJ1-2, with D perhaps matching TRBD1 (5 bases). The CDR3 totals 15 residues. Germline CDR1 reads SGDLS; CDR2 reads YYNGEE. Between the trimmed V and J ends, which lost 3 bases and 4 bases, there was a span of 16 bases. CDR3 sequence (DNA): TGTGCCAGCAGCGGCCAGGGTTATGGCGCCTATGGCTACACCTTC. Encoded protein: CASSGQGYGAYGYTF.

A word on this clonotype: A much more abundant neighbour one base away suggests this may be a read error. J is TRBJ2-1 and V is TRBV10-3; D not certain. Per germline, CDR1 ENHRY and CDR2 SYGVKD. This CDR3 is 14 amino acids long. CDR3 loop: CATSESEKDNEQFF. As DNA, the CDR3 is TGTGCCACCAGTGAGTCTGAAAAGGACAATGAGCAGTTCTTC.